This TCR beta chain was sequenced for a study of blood T cell repertoires in COVID-19. Study details: Acute and convalescent COVID-19 samples came from the United States, Italy and Spain. T cells, B-cell-depleted T cells, or PBMCs provided the cDNA or gDNA that served as material.

The CDR3 spans 16 residues. V shed 5 bases and J shed 2 bases, with 17 bases lying between them. Germline V gene sequence: CDR1 MGHDK, CDR2 SYGVNS. Authors' data handling: Amplifying reference gene primers gave estimates of nucleated cell counts. Produced via immunoSEQ multiplex PCR; TCRdb's table is partial and in-frame only. The V and J calls and clone size were taken over from that table, and D and trimming were inferred from the DNA. Of about 320,000 clones listed, 85% are singletons. The J gene is TRBJ2-3, the V gene TRBV25-1; D is perhaps TRBD1 (6 bases). The TCR sequence derives from a human donor in a cohort sampled during active COVID-19. The specimen was peripheral blood. Here the CDR3 reads CASSSKGVQTTDTQYF. The CDR3 DNA is TGTGCCAGCAGTTCGAAGGGGGTTCAGACCACAGATACGCAGTATTTT.